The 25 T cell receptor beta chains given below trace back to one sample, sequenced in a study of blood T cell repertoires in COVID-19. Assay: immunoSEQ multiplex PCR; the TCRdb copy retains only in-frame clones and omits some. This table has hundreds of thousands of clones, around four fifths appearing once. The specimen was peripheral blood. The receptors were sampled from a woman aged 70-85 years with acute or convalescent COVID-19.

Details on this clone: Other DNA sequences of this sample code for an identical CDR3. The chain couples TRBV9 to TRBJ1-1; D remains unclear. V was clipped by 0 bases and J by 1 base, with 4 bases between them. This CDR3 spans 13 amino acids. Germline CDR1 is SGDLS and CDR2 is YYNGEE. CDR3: CASSVAGNTEAFF. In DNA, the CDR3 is TGTGCCAGCAGCGTAGCGGGGAACACTGAAGCTTTCTTT.

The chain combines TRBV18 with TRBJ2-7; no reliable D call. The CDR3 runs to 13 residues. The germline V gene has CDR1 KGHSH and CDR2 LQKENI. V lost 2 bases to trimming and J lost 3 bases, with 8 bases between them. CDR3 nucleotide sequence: TGTGCCAGCTCACCATTCGGTGGCTACGAGCAGTACTTC. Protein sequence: CASSPFGGYEQYF.

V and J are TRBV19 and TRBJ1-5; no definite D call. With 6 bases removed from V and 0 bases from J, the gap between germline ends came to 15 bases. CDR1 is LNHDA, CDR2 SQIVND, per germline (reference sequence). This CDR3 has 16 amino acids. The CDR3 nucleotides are TGTGCCAGTAGAACCGGGAACGGGGTTAGCAATCAGCCCCAGCATTTT. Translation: CASRTGNGVSNQPQHF. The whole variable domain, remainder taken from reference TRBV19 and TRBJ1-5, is DGGITQSPKYLFRKEGQNVTLSCEQNLNHDAMYWYRQDPGQGLRLIYYSQIVNDFQKGDIAEGYSVSREKKESFPLTVTSAQKNPTAFYLCASRTGNGVSNQPQHFGDGTRLSIL.

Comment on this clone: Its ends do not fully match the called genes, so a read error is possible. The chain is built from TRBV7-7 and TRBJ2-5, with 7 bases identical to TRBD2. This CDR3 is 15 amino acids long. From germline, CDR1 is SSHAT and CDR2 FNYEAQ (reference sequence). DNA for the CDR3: TGTGCTAGCAGCAGTTATAGCGGGCCACAAGAGACCCAGTACTTC. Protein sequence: CASSSYSGPQETQYF.

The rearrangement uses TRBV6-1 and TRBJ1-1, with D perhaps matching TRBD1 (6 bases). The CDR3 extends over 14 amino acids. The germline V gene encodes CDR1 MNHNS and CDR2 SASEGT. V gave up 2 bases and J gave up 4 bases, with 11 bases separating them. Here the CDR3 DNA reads TGTGCCAGCAGTGAACAGGGGCCTCGCACTGAAGCTTTCTTT. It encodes CASSEQGPRTEAFF.

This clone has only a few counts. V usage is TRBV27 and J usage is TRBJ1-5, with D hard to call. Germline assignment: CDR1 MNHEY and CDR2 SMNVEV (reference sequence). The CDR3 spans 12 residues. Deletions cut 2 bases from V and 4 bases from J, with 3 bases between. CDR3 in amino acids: CASSLQNQPQHF. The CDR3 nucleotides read TGTGCCAGCAGTTTACAGAATCAGCCCCAGCATTTT.

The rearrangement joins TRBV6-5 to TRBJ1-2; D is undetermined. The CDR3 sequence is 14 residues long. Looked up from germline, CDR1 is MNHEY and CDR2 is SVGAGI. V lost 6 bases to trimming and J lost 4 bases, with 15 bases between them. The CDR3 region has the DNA TGTGCCAGCAGACGGGTGGAGAGTGGCTATGGCTACACCTTC. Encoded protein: CASRRVESGYGYTF.

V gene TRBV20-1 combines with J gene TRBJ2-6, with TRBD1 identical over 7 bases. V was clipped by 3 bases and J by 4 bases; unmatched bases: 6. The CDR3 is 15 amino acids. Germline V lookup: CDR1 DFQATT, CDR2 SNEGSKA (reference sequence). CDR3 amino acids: CSASSTGFGANVLTF. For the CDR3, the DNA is TGCAGTGCTAGTTCGACAGGGTTCGGGGCCAACGTCCTGACTTTC.

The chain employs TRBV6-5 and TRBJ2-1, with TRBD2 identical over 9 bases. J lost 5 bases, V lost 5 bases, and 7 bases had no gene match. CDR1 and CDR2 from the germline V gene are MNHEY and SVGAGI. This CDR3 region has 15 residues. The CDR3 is CASSLRLAVNNEQFF. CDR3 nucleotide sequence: TGTGCCAGCAGTCTTCGACTAGCGGTTAACAATGAGCAGTTCTTC.

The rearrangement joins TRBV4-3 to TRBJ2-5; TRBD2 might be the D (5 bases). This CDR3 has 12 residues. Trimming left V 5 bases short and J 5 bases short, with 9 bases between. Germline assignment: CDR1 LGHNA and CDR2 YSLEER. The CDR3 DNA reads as TGCGCCAGCAGCTCTACGGGGGAGACCCAGTACTTC. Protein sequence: CASSSTGETQYF.

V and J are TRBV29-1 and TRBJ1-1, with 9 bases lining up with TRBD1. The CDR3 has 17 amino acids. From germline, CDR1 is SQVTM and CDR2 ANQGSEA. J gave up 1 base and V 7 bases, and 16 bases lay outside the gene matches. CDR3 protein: CSAPGGTGSLRNTEAFF. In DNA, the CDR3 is TGCAGCGCCCCCGGAGGGACAGGGTCACTGCGGAACACTGAAGCTTTCTTT.

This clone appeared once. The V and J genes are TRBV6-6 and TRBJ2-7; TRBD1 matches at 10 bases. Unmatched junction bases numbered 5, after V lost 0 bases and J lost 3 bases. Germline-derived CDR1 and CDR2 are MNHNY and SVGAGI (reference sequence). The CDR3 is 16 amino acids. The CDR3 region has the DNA TGTGCCAGCAGTTACTCGAGGGGGACAGGGGACTACGAGCAGTACTTC. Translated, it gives CASSYSRGTGDYEQYF.

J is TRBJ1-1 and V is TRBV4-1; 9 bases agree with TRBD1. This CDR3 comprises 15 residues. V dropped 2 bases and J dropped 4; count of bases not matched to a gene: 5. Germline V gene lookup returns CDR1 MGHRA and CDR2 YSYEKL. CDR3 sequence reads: CASSQPTGGGTEAFF. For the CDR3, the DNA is TGCGCCAGCAGCCAACCCACAGGGGGCGGCACTGAAGCTTTCTTT.

CDR3: CASSEQGYGYTF. CDR3 in DNA: TGTGCCAGCAGTGAACAGGGGTATGGCTACACCTTC. The chain employs TRBV2 and TRBJ1-2; D is perhaps TRBD1 (6 bases). The CDR3 contains 12 residues. Germline-derived CDR1 and CDR2 are SNHLY and FYNNEI. The V gene lost 2 bases and the J gene lost 5 bases, with 6 bases spanning the gap.

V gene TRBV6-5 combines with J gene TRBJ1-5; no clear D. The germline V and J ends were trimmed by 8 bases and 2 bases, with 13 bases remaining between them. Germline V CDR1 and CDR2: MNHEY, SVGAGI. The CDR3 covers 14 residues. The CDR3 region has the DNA TGTGCCAGCCGCAACAGCCCGGGCAATCAGCCCCAGCATTTT. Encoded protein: CASRNSPGNQPQHF.

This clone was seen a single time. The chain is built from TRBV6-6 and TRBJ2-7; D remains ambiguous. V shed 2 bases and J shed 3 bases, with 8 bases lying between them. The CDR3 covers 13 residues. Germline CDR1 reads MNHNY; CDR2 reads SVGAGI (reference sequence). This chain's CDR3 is CASSYEVRYEQYF. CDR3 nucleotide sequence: TGTGCCAGCAGTTACGAGGTCCGCTACGAGCAGTACTTC.

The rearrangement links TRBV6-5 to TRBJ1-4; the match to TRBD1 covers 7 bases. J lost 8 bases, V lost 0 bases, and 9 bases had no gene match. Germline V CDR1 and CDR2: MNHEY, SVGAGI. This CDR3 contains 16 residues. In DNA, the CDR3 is TGTGCCAGCAGTTACTCCACAGGGGAGGTGGGAGAAAAACTGTTTTTT. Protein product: CASSYSTGEVGEKLFF.

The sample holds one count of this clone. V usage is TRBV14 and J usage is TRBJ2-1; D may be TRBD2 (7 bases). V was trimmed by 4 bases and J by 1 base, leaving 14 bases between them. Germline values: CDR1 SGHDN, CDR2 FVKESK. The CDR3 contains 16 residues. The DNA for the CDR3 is TGTGCCAGCAGCCGCCTAGGGGGGGCGTCCTACAATGAGCAGTTCTTC. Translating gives CASSRLGGASYNEQFF.

CDR3 residues: CASSFGVTNSPLHF. CDR3 DNA sequence: TGTGCCAGCAGTTTTGGAGTTACCAATTCACCCCTCCACTTT. V usage is TRBV28 and J usage is TRBJ1-6, with D unclear. Trimming left V 3 bases short and J 7 bases short, with 10 bases between. Per the germline V gene, CDR1 is MDHEN and CDR2 is SYDVKM. This CDR3 contains 14 residues.

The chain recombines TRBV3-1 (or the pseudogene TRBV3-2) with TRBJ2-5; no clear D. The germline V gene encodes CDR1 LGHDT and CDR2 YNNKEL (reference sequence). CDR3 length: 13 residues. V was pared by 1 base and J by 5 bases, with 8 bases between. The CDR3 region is CASSQVSGETQYF. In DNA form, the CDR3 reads TGTGCCAGCAGCCAAGTATCCGGGGAGACCCAGTACTTC.

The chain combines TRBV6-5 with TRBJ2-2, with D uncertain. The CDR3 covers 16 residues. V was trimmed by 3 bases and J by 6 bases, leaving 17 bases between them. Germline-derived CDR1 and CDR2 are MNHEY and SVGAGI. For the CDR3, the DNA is TGTGCCAGCAGTTATTTTACTTCCTTGGTGGCCGGGGAGCTGTTTTTT. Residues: CASSYFTSLVAGELFF.

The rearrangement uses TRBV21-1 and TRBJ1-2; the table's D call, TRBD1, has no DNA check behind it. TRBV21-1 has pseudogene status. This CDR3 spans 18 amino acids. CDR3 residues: CASSAGRQGQNFIYGYTF. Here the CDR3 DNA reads TGTGCCAGCAGCGCGGGGCGACAGGGCCAAAATTTTATCTATGGCTACACCTTC.

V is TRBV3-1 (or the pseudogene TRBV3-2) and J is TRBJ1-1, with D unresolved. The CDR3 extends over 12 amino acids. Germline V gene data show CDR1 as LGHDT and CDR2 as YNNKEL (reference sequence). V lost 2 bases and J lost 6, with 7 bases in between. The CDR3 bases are TGTGCCAGCAGCCAAATGTACTCTGAAGCTTTCTTT. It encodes CASSQMYSEAFF.

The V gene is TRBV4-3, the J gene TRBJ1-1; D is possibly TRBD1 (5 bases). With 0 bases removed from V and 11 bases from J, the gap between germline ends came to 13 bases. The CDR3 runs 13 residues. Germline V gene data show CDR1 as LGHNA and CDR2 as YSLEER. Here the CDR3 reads CASSQDHGRDAFF. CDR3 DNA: TGCGCCAGCAGCCAAGATCACGGCAGGGATGCTTTCTTT.

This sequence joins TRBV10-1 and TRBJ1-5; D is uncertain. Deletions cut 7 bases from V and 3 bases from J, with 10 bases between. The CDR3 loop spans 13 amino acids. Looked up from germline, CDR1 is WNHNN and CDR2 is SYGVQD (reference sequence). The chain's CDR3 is CASNNELNQPQHF. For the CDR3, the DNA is TGCGCCAGCAATAACGAACTCAATCAGCCCCAGCATTTT.